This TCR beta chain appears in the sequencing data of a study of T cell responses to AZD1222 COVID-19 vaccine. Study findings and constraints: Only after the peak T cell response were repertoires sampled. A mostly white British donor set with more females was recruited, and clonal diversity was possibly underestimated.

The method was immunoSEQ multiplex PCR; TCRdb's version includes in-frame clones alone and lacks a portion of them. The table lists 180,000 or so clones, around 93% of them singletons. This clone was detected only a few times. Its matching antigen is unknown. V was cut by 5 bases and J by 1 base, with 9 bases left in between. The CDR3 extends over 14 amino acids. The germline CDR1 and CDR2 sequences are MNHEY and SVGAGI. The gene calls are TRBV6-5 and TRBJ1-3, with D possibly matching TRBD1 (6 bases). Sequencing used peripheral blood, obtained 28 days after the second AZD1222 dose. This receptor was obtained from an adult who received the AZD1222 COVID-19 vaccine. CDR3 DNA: TGTGCCAGCAGTAGGGGGACGTCTGGAAACACCATATATTTT. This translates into CASSRGTSGNTIYF.